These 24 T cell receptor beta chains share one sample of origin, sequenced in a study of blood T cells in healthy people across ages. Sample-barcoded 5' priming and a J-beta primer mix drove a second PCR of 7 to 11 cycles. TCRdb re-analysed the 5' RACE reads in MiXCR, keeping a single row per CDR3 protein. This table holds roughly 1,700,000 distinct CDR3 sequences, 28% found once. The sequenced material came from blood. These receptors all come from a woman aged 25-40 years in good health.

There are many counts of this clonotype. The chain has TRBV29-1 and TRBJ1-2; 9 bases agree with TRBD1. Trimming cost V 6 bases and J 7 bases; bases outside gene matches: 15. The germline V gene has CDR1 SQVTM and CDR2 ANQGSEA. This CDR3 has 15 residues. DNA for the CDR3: TGCAGCGTCCCCTCCCGGACAGGGGTTCGGTTTGGCTACACCTTC. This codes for CSVPSRTGVRFGYTF.

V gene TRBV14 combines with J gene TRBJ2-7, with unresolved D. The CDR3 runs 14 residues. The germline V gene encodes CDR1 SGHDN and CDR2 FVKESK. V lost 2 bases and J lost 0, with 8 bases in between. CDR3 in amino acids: CASSQHSFSYEQYF. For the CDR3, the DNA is TGTGCCAGCAGCCAACACAGCTTCTCCTACGAGCAGTACTTC.

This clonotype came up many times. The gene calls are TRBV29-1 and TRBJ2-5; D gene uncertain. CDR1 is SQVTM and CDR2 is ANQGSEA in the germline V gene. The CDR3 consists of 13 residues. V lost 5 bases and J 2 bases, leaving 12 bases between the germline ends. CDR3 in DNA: TGCAGCGTTCCTTACCCCGGGCAAGAGACCCAGTACTTC. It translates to CSVPYPGQETQYF.

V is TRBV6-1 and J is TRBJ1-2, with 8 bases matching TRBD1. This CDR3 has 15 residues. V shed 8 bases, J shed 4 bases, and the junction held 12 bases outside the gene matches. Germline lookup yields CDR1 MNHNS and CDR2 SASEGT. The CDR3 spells CASREGTGKSYGYTF. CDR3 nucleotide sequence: TGTGCCAGCCGGGAGGGGACAGGCAAGAGCTATGGCTACACCTTC.

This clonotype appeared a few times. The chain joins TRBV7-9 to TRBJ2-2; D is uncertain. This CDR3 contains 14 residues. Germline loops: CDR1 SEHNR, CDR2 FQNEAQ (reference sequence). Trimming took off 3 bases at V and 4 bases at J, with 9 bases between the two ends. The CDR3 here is CASSFGVGTGELFF. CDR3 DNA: TGTGCCAGCAGCTTTGGGGTTGGCACCGGGGAGCTGTTTTTT.

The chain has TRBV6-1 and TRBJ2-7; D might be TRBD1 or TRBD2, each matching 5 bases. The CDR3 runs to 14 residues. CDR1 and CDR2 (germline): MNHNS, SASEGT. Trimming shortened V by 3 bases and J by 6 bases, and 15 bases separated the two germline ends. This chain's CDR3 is CASSDGALGGEQYF. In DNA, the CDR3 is TGTGCCAGCAGTGATGGGGCCCTTGGGGGCGAGCAGTACTTC.

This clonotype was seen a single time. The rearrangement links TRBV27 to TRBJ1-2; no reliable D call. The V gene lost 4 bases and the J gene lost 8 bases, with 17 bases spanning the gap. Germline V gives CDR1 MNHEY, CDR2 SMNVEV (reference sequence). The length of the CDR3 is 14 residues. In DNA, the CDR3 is TGTGCCAGCAGTTCCCCCTCCCGGATGGTCGGCTACACCTTC. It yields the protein CASSSPSRMVGYTF.

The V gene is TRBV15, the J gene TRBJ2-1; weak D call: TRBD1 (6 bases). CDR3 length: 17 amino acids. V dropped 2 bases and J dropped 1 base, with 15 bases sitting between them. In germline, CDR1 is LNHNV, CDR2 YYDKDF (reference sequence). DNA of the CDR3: TGTGCCACCAGCAGATCGCGACAGGCGCCATCCTACAATGAGCAGTTCTTC. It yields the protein CATSRSRQAPSYNEQFF.

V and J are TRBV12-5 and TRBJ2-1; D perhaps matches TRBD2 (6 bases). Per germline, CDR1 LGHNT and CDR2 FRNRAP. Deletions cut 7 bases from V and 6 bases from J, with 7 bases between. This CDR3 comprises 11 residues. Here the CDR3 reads CASEGLNEQFF. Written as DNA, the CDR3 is TGTGCTAGTGAGGGACTCAATGAGCAGTTCTTC. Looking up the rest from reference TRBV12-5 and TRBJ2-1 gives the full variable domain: DARVTQTPRHKVTEMGQEVTMRCQPILGHNTVFWYRQTMMQGLELLAYFRNRAPLDDSGMPKDRFSAEMPDATLATLKIQPSEPRDSAVYFCASEGLNEQFFGPGTRLTVL.

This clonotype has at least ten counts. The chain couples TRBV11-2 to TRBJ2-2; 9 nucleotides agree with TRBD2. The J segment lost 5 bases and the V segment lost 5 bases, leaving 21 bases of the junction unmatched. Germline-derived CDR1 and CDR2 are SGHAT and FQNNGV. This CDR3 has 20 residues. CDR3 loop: CASSLSGQRGARFETGELFF. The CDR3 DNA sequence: TGTGCCAGCAGCCTAAGCGGTCAGCGGGGGGCCCGGTTCGAAACCGGGGAGCTGTTTTTT.

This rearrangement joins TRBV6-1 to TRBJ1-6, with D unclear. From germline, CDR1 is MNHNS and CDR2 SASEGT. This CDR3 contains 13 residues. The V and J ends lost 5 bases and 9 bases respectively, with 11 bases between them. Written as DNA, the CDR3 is TGTGCCAGCAGTACACTGATTCGTTCACCCCTCCACTTT. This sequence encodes CASSTLIRSPLHF.

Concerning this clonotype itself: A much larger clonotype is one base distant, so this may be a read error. CDR3 in DNA: TGCAGTGTTAGGTCGGACGGGGCCCCCTATGGCTACACCTTC. It codes for CSVRSDGAPYGYTF. The V call is TRBV20-1, the J call TRBJ1-2, with D tentatively TRBD1 (5 bases). Trimming removed 7 bases at V and 4 bases at J, with 19 bases between. The CDR3 is 14 amino acids. The germline gives CDR1 DFQATT, CDR2 SNEGSKA (reference sequence).

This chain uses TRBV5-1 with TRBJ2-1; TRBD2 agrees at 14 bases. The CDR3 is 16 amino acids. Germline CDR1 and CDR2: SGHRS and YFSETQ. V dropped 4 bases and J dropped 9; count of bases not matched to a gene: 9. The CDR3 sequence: CASSHRLAGGPREQFF. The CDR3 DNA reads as TGCGCCAGCAGCCACCGACTAGCGGGGGGGCCGCGTGAGCAGTTCTTC.

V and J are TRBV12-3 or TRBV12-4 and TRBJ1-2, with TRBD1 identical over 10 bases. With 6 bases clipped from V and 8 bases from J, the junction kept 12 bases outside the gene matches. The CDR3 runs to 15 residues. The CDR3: CASSPSGTGVEGYTF. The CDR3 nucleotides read TGTGCCAGCAGCCCCTCCGGGACAGGGGTAGAGGGCTACACCTTC.

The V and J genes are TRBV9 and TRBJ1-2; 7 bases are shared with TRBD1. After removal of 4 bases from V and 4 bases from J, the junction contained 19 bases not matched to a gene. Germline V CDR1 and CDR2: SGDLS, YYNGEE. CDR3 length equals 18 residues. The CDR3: CASSPQVGQGGAGYGYTF. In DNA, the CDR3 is TGTGCCAGCAGCCCACAAGTTGGGCAAGGGGGCGCCGGCTATGGCTACACCTTC.

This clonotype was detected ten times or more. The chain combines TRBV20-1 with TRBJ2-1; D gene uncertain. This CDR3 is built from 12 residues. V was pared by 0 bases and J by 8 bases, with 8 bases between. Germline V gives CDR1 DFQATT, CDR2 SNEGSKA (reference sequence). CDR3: CSARDMGDEQFF. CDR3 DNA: TGCAGTGCTAGAGATATGGGCGATGAGCAGTTCTTC.

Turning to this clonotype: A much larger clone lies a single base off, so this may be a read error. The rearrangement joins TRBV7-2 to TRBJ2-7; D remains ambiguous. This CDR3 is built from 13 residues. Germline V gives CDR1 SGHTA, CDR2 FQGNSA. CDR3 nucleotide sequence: TGTGTCAGCGCTTTTGGATCTTCCTACGAGCAGTACTTC. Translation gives CVSAFGSSYEQYF.

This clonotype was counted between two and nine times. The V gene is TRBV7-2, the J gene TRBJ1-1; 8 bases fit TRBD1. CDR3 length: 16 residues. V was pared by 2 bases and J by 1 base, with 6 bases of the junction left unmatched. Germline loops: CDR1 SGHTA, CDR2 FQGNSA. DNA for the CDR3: TGTGCCAGCAGCTTAAATTGGACAGGGAGGAACACTGAAGCTTTCTTT. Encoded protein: CASSLNWTGRNTEAFF. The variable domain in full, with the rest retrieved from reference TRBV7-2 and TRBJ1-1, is GAGVSQSPSNKVTEKGKDVELRCDPISGHTALYWYRQSLGQGLEFLIYFQGNSAPDKSGLPSDRFSAERTGGSVSTLTIQRTQQEDSAVYLCASSLNWTGRNTEAFFGQGTRLTVV.

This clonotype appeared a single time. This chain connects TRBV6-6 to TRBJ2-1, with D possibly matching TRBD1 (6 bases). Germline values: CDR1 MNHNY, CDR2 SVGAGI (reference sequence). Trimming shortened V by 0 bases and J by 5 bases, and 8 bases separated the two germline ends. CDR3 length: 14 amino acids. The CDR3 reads CASSYSTGNNEQFF. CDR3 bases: TGTGCCAGCAGTTACTCCACAGGGAACAATGAGCAGTTCTTC.

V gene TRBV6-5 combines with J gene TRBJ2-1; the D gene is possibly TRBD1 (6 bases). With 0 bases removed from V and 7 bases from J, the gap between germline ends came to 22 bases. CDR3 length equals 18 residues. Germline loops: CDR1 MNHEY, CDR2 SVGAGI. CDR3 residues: CASSYSVLQGKPRNEQFF. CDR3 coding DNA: TGTGCCAGCAGTTACTCGGTTCTACAGGGAAAACCTAGGAATGAGCAGTTCTTC.

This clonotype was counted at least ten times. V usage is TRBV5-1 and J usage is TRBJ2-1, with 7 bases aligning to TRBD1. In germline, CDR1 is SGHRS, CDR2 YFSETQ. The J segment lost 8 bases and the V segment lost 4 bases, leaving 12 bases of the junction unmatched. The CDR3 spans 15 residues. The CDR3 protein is CASSPGQPTGHEQFF. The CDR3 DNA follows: TGCGCCAGCAGCCCGGGACAGCCGACCGGCCATGAGCAGTTCTTC.

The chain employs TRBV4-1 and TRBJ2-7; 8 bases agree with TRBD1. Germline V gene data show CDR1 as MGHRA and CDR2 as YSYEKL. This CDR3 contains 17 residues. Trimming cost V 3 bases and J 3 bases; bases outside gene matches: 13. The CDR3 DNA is TGCGCCAGCAGCCAGGATGCCGGGACAGGTTCTAGCTACGAGCAGTACTTC. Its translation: CASSQDAGTGSSYEQYF.

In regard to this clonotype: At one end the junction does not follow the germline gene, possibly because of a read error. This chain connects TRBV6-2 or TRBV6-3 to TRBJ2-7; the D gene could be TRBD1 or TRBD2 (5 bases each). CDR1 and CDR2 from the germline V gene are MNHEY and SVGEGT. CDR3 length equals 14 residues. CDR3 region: CTSSYGTVSYEQYF. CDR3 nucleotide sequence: TGTACCAGCAGTTACGGGACGGTCTCCTACGAGCAGTACTTC.

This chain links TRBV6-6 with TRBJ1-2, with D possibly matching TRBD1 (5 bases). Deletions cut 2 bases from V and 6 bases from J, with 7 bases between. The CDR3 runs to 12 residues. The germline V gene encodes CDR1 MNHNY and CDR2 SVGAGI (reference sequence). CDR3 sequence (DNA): TGTGCCAGCAGTTACGTCAGGGATGGCTACACCTTC. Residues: CASSYVRDGYTF.